The sequence of this T cell receptor beta chain was determined in a study of radiotherapy plus CTLA-4 blockade in lung cancer. Findings and limits, study-wide: The best prediction of response reportedly came from early blood T cell clone dynamics, with interferon-beta. TCR clones originating in tumors grew in number in blood after radiotherapy plus ipilimumab.

As for this clone: The antigen is undetermined.

Clones were read by immunoSEQ multiplex PCR, and TCRdb kept only the in-frame ones, dropping some. The sample holds approximately 50,000 clones, approximately 84% seen once. V lost 7 bases and J lost 4; bases outside the gene matches: 6. The CDR3 length is 14 residues. Germline V gives CDR1 MNHNS, CDR2 SASEGT. The material was peripheral blood, obtained from a patient treated with radiotherapy plus ipilimumab. The TCR originated in a human donor with non-small cell lung cancer whose response to radiotherapy plus ipilimumab could not be evaluated. The chain is built from TRBV6-1 and TRBJ1-1; the match to TRBD1 covers 10 bases. The CDR3 region is CASTDRGRSTEAFF. Here the CDR3 DNA reads TGTGCCAGCACCGACAGGGGGCGGAGCACTGAAGCTTTCTTT.